The rows below give T cell receptor beta chains drawn from one sample of a study of blood T cell repertoires in COVID-19. Profiled with immunoSEQ multiplex PCR; TCRdb holds only in-frame clones, not every one. Here the sample spans around 140,000 clones, 86% being singletons. Sequenced: peripheral blood. The receptors derive from a woman in her fifties or sixties with acute or convalescent COVID-19. Both conserved end residues are part of each CDR3. D genes are given only for firm matches. Rows give clone size only sometimes, using once, few, many, or a class for an expanded clone.

j_call clone_size v_call d_call cdr3_aa cdr3_nt
TRBJ1-2 NA TRBV19 NA CASSARLGDIYGYTF TGTGCCAGTAGTGCCCGACTAGGGGATATCTATGGCTACACCTTC
TRBJ2-3 NA TRBV5-5 TRBD2 CASSLELAGEDTQYF TGTGCCAGCAGCTTGGAACTAGCGGGGGAGGATACGCAGTATTTT
TRBJ2-7 NA TRBV4-2 TRBD2 CASSQGLGTSGGAGYEQYF TGTGCCAGCAGCCAAGGCCTTGGGACTAGCGGGGGGGCAGGGTACGAGCAGTACTTC
TRBJ2-2 once TRBV5-8 NA CASSLAGANTGELFF TGTGCCAGCAGCTTGGCGGGGGCGAACACCGGGGAGCTGTTTTTT
TRBJ1-4 NA TRBV27 NA CASSLAGNEYEKLFF TGTGCCAGCAGCCTGGCAGGGAACGAGTATGAAAAACTGTTTTTT
TRBJ1-2 NA TRBV30 TRBD1 CACSSYGTGNHGYTF TGTGCCTGCTCTTCTTATGGGACAGGGAACCATGGCTACACCTTC
TRBJ1-1 NA TRBV5-1 TRBD1 CASSLGDRVNTEAFF TGCGCCAGCAGCTTGGGGGACAGGGTGAACACTGAAGCTTTCTTT
TRBJ1-5 NA TRBV7-2 TRBD1 CASSLRGGGQPQHF TGTGCCAGCAGCCTACGAGGGGGCGGTCAGCCCCAGCATTTT
TRBJ2-5 NA TRBV7-9 NA CASKEGGRQETQYF TGTGCCAGCAAAGAGGGGGGGAGGCAAGAGACCCAGTACTTC
TRBJ2-7 NA TRBV7-9 NA CASSAAYEQYF TGTGCCAGCAGCGCGGCCTACGAGCAGTACTTC
TRBJ2-5 NA TRBV6-2/TRBV6-3 NA CASSYGGRETQYF TGTGCCAGCAGTTACGGGGGGAGGGAGACCCAGTACTTC
TRBJ2-7 NA TRBV6-2/TRBV6-3 NA CASSAQGYEQYF TGTGCCAGCAGTGCTCAGGGGTACGAGCAGTACTTC
TRBJ2-1 NA TRBV5-1 NA CASSLLGALNNEQFF TGCGCCAGCAGCTTGTTGGGGGCCCTCAACAATGAGCAGTTCTTC
TRBJ2-5 NA TRBV10-3 TRBD2 CAISEQLAGGPKTQYF TGTGCCATCAGTGAGCAATTAGCGGGGGGGCCGAAGACCCAGTACTTC
TRBJ2-3 NA TRBV24-1 NA CATSDTGWSTDTQYF TGTGCCACCAGTGATACAGGGTGGAGCACAGATACGCAGTATTTT
TRBJ2-5 NA TRBV12-5 NA CASGTLYRETQYF TGTGCTAGTGGCACCCTGTACAGGGAGACCCAGTACTTC
TRBJ1-1 few TRBV5-1 NA CASSLESLTDMNTEAFF TGCGCCAGCAGCTTGGAATCCCTGACAGATATGAACACTGAAGCTTTCTTT
TRBJ2-4 NA TRBV3-1/TRBV3-2 NA CASSREGGRQYF TGTGCCAGCAGCCGAGAGGGGGGGAGGCAGTACTTC
TRBJ1-2 few TRBV18 TRBD1 CASSPRTGVDGYTF TGTGCCAGCTCACCGCGGACAGGCGTCGATGGCTACACCTTC
TRBJ1-2 few TRBV30 NA CAWSGGGNYGYTF TGTGCCTGGAGTGGGGGAGGGAACTATGGCTACACCTTC
TRBJ2-5 NA TRBV30 NA CAWSTSGTQYF TGTGCCTGGAGTACTTCGGGGACCCAGTACTTC
TRBJ1-2 NA TRBV5-1 NA CASSLQVNYGYTF TGCGCCAGCAGCTTACAAGTAAACTATGGCTACACCTTC
TRBJ1-1 NA TRBV5-8 NA CASSLGQGRGTEAFF TGTGCCAGCAGCTTGGGGCAGGGCCGCGGCACTGAAGCTTTCTTT
TRBJ2-1 NA TRBV24-1 NA CATSDLRGGSYNEQFF TGTGCCACCAGTGATTTGAGGGGGGGCTCCTACAATGAGCAGTTCTTC
TRBJ1-2 NA TRBV10-2 TRBD1 CASSTTGAYGYTF TGCGCCAGCAGCACCACAGGGGCCTATGGCTACACCTTC
TRBJ2-2 NA TRBV7-2 TRBD1 CASSLLQGASGELFF TGTGCCAGCAGCTTACTACAGGGGGCCTCCGGGGAGCTGTTTTTT
TRBJ1-6 NA TRBV5-5 NA CASSFEISPLSPLHF TGTGCCAGCAGCTTTGAGATTAGTCCCCTTTCACCCCTCCACTTT
TRBJ2-7 NA TRBV5-8 TRBD1 CASSLAGDRVHEQYF TGTGCCAGCAGCTTAGCCGGGGACAGGGTCCACGAGCAGTACTTC
TRBJ2-3 NA TRBV7-9 TRBD2 CASSLARFRGGRNTQYF TGTGCCAGCAGCTTAGCGCGGTTTCGCGGGGGTAGGAATACGCAGTATTTT
TRBJ1-2 NA TRBV15 NA CATSRDRPQGNRDYGYTF TGTGCCACCAGCAGAGACCGACCTCAGGGTAATAGGGACTATGGCTACACCTTC
TRBJ2-5 many TRBV27 NA CASKGSWGYQETQYF TGTGCCAGCAAGGGAAGTTGGGGCTACCAAGAGACCCAGTACTTC
TRBJ2-7 NA TRBV11-3 NA CASSLARRYEQYF TGTGCCAGCAGCTTAGCGAGGAGGTACGAGCAGTACTTC
TRBJ1-1 NA TRBV7-9 NA CASTLALMDTEAFF TGTGCCAGCACCTTAGCGCTAATGGACACTGAAGCTTTCTTT
TRBJ2-6 NA TRBV5-1 TRBD2 CASSLVSSGAGANVLTF TGCGCCAGCAGCTTGGTGTCTAGCGGGGCTGGGGCCAACGTCCTGACTTTC
TRBJ2-3 NA TRBV5-5 TRBD2 CASTGGTTDTQYF TGTGCCAGCACGGGGGGGACTACAGATACGCAGTATTTT
TRBJ2-3 NA TRBV11-3 NA CASSFGNGGGTDTQYF NA
TRBJ2-3 NA TRBV24-1 NA CATSDPLAGPTDTQYF TGTGCCACCAGTGACCCCTTGGCGGGCCCCACAGATACGCAGTATTTT
TRBJ2-7 NA TRBV7-8 NA CASSLGWGDYEQYF TGTGCCAGCAGCTTGGGGTGGGGGGACTACGAGCAGTACTTC
TRBJ1-4 NA TRBV11-1 TRBD1 CASSFDAGGEKLFF TGTGCCAGCAGCTTCGACGCAGGGGGAGAAAAACTGTTTTTT
TRBJ2-5 NA TRBV5-1 TRBD2 CASSLGLAGDLQETQYF TGCGCCAGCAGCTTGGGACTAGCGGGGGATTTACAAGAGACCCAGTACTTC
TRBJ2-5 NA TRBV5-5 TRBD2 CASSPVAGAGETQYF TGTGCCAGCAGCCCTGTAGCGGGGGCAGGAGAGACCCAGTACTTC
TRBJ2-7 few TRBV10-3 TRBD2 CATGTTSSYEQYF TGTGCCACCGGGACTACCAGCTCCTACGAGCAGTACTTC
TRBJ2-2 NA TRBV29-1 TRBD1 CSVRTGGSGELFF TGCAGCGTTCGGACAGGGGGGTCCGGGGAGCTGTTTTTT
TRBJ1-2 NA TRBV27 NA CASSFRQEVYGYTF TGTGCCAGCAGTTTTAGGCAGGAGGTCTATGGCTACACCTTC
TRBJ2-7 NA TRBV28 TRBD1 CASSTRTGVRYEQYF TGTGCCAGCAGCACCCGGACAGGGGTGCGCTACGAGCAGTACTTC
TRBJ2-3 NA TRBV28 TRBD2 CASRPHGLADGTDTQYF TGTGCCAGCAGACCCCACGGACTAGCGGACGGCACAGATACGCAGTATTTT
TRBJ2-7 NA TRBV16 NA CASSLTYEQYF TGTGCCAGCAGCCTTACCTACGAGCAGTACTTC
TRBJ2-1 NA TRBV5-5 NA CASSLGRGEHNEQFF TGTGCCAGCAGCCTTGGCAGGGGCGAGCACAATGAGCAGTTCTTC
TRBJ1-5 NA TRBV6-2/TRBV6-3 NA CASSRPGGPQHF TGTGCCAGCAGCAGACCCGGGGGGCCCCAGCATTTT
TRBJ2-3 NA TRBV12-3/TRBV12-4 NA CASSFGDTQYF TGTGCCAGCAGTTTCGGAGATACGCAGTATTTT
TRBJ1-2 NA TRBV30 TRBD1 CAWRRDRESGYTF TGTGCCTGGAGGCGGGACAGGGAGAGCGGCTACACCTTC
TRBJ2-7 NA TRBV28 NA CASSFGDTAYEQYF TGTGCCAGCAGTTTTGGGGACACAGCCTACGAGCAGTACTTC
TRBJ2-2 NA TRBV29-1 TRBD2 CSVEQRGTAGELFF TGCAGCGTTGAACAGCGGGGGACTGCCGGGGAGCTGTTTTTT
TRBJ2-7 NA TRBV6-1 NA CASSDREKHSEQYF TGTGCCAGCAGTGACAGGGAAAAACACTCCGAGCAGTACTTC
TRBJ1-1 NA TRBV6-5 NA CASRRGQLMNTEAFF TGTGCCAGCAGGCGAGGACAGCTCATGAACACTGAAGCTTTCTTT
TRBJ2-1 NA TRBV10-3 TRBD2 CAISRTSGGAYNEQFF TGTGCCATCAGCCGGACTAGCGGGGGGGCCTACAATGAGCAGTTCTTC
TRBJ1-1 NA TRBV5-1 NA CASSLVPGSNTEAFF TGCGCCAGCAGCTTGGTTCCGGGGTCGAACACTGAAGCTTTCTTT
TRBJ1-6 NA TRBV19 NA CATRTRGIYNSPLHF TGTGCCACCCGTACCCGGGGGATCTATAATTCACCCCTCCACTTT
TRBJ2-6 NA TRBV6-5 TRBD1 CASRPTGSGANVLTF TGTGCCAGCAGGCCGACAGGGTCTGGGGCCAACGTCCTGACTTTC